This TCR beta chain was recorded in a study of blood T cell repertoires in COVID-19. Whole-study context: Specimens from acute and convalescent COVID-19 originated in the United States, Italy and Spain.

This clone was detected a few times. In the original workflow: For nucleated cells, counts were estimated from reference gene primer amplification. Generated by immunoSEQ multiplex PCR, the TCRdb table keeps only in-frame clones and is missing some. Clonal size and the V and J genes are those of that table, whereas D and trimming came from the DNA. The sample has about 220,000 clones; about 80% are singletons. Germline V gene lookup returns CDR1 DFQATT and CDR2 SNEGSKA (reference sequence). Losses at the gene ends were 3 bases for V and 1 base for J; bases not matched to a gene: 0. The CDR3 is made up of 14 amino acids.

The rearrangement joins TRBV20-1 to TRBJ2-1; 10 bases are shared with TRBD2. Material: PBMCs or T cells enriched from blood (not recorded which). The clonotype comes from a woman in her 40s with acute COVID-19. The CDR3 here is CSASSGRSYNEQFF. The CDR3 DNA reads TGCAGTGCTAGTAGCGGGAGGTCCTACAATGAGCAGTTCTTC.